This T cell receptor beta chain was found in a study of blood T cell repertoires in COVID-19. In the study overall: T cells, B-cell-depleted T cells, or PBMCs supplied cDNA or gDNA.

Original analysis: From reference gene primer amplification, estimates of nucleated cell counts were derived. TCRdb's table, derived via immunoSEQ multiplex PCR, lists solely in-frame clones and lacks some. Clone size and V and J calls were adopted from that table, with D and trimming inferred from the DNA. The sample has 150,000 or so clones; about 86% are singletons. Sequencing was performed on peripheral blood. The clonotype comes from a man in his fifties with active or convalescent COVID-19.

The CDR3 loop is CASSPQGKGLRSYNSPLHF. Here the CDR3 DNA reads TGTGCCAGCAGTCCACAGGGAAAGGGCCTTAGGTCCTATAATTCACCCCTCCACTTT. The chain carries TRBV6-6 and TRBJ1-6; D may be TRBD1 (6 bases). Germline V CDR1 and CDR2: MNHNY, SVGAGI (reference sequence). This CDR3 region has 19 residues. The V end was cut by 5 bases, the J end by 1 base, with 21 bases between.